This T cell receptor beta chain comes out of a study of cytomegalovirus exposure and HLA in healthy donors. Study-level findings and limits: A later analysis found TCR association rates differed by HLA locus, highest for DRB1 and lowest for HLA-C.

The PCR had 60 Vbeta and 13 Jbeta primers. Profiled with immunoSEQ multiplex PCR; TCRdb holds only in-frame clones, not every one. The sample lists about 76,000 clones; approximately 77% were seen once. After removal of 4 bases from V and 11 bases from J, the junction contained 3 bases not matched to a gene. CDR1 is SGHRS and CDR2 is YFSETQ in the germline V gene. The CDR3 contains 11 residues. As regards this clone: The antigen is not known.

The chain joins TRBV5-1 to TRBJ1-1; 9 bases match TRBD1. Input material: PBMCs. The clonotype originates from a woman aged 40-49 years in good health and CMV-seropositive. The CDR3 here is CASSGQGTAFF. In DNA, the CDR3 is TGCGCCAGCAGCGGACAGGGGACGGCTTTCTTT.